This T cell receptor beta chain was captured in a study of cytomegalovirus exposure and HLA in healthy donors. Whole-study findings and limits: The classifier, whose performance was assessed in both the original and validation cohorts, reportedly diagnosed cytomegalovirus status with high specificity and sensitivity.

Comments on this clone: Its antigen is undetermined.

Germline V gene lookup returns CDR1 LNHNV and CDR2 YYDKDF (reference sequence). With 0 bases clipped from V and 10 bases from J, the junction kept 12 bases outside the gene matches. This CDR3 region has 15 residues. Sequenced by immunoSEQ multiplex PCR; TCRdb stores in-frame clones only, minus some. Of some 130,000 clones in the sample, 89% were seen once. This sequence joins TRBV15 and TRBJ2-7; 7 positions match TRBD1. The receptor's source is a woman aged 18-29 years in good health and CMV-seronegative. The sample consisted of PBMCs. As DNA, the CDR3 is TGTGCCACCAGCAGAGACCGCGTGGACAGGCTAGACCAGTACTTC. Its translation: CATSRDRVDRLDQYF. Full variable domain (missing parts from reference TRBV15 and TRBJ2-7): DAMVIQNPRYQVTQFGKPVTLSCSQTLNHNVMYWYQQKSSQAPKLLFHYYDKDFNNEADTPDNFQSRRPNTSFCFLDIRSPGLGDTAMYLCATSRDRVDRLDQYFGPGTRLTVT.